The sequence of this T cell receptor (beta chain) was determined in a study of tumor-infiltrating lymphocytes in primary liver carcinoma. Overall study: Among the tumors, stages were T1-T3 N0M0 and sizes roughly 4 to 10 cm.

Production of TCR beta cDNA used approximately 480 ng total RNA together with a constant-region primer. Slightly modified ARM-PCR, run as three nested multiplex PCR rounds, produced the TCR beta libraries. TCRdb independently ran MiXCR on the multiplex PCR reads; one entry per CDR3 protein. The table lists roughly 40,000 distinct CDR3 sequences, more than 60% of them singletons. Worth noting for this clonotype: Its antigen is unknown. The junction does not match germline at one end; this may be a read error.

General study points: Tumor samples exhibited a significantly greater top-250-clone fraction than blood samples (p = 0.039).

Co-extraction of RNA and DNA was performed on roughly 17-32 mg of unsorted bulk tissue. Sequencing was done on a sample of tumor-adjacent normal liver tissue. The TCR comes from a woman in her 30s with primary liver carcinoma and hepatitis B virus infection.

The CDR3 loop is CASSQTSVYYKEQFF. CDR3 sequence (DNA): TGTGCCAGTAGCCAAACTAGCGTGTACTACAAGGAGCAGTTCTTC. The chain combines TRBV4-2 with TRBJ2-1; TRBD2 aligns across 7 bases. Germline CDR1 and CDR2: LGHNA and YNFKEQ. The CDR3 is 15 residues long.